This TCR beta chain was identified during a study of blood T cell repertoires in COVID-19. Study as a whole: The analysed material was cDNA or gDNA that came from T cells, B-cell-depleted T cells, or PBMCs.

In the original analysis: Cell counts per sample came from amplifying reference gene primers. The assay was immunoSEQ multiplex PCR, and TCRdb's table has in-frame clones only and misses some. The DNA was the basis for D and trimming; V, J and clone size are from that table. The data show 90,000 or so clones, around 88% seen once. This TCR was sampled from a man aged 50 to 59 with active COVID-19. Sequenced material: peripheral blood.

CDR3 DNA sequence: TGTGCCAGCAGCGCCGGCGGGGCTAGCGGGAGATACAATGAGCAGTTCTTC. Translated, it gives CASSAGGASGRYNEQFF. V and J are TRBV9 and TRBJ2-1; 10 nucleotides line up with TRBD2. There are 17 residues in the CDR3. V shed 3 bases and J 4 bases; nucleotides not matched to a gene: 10. CDR1 and CDR2 from the germline V gene are SGDLS and YYNGEE.